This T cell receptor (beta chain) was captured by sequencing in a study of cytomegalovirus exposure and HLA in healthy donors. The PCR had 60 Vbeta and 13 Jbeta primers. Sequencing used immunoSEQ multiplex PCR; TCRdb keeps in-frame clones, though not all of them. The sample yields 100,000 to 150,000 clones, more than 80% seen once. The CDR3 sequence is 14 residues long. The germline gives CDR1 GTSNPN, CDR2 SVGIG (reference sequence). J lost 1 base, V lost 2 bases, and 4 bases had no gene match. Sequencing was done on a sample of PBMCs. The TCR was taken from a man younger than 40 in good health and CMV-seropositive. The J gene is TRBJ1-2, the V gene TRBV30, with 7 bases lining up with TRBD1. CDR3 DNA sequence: TGTGCCTGGAGTCCGGGACAGCTTAACTATGGCTACACCTTC. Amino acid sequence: CAWSPGQLNYGYTF.